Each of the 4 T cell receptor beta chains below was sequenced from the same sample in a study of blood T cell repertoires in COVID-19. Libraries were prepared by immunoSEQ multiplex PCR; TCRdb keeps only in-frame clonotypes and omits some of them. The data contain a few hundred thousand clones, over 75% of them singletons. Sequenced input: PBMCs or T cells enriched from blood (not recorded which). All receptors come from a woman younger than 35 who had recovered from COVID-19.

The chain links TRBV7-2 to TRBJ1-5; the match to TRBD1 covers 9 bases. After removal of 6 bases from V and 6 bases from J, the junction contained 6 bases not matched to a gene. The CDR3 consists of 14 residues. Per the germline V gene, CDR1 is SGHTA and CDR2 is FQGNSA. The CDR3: CASSRDRAFQPQHF. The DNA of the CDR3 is TGTGCCAGCAGTCGGGACAGGGCCTTTCAGCCCCAGCATTTT.

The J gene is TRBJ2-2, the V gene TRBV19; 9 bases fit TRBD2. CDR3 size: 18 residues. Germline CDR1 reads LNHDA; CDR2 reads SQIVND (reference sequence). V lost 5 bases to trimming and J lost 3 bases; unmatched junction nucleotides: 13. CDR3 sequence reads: CASSLIAAREGYTGELFF. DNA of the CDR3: TGTGCCAGTAGTTTAATAGCGGCGCGGGAGGGCTACACCGGGGAGCTGTTTTTT.

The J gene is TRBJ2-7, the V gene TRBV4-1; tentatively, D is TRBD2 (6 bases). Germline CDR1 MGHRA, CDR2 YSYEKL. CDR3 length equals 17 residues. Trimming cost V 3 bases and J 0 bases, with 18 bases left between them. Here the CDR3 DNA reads TGCGCCAGCAGCCATGGGCCGGGACTTAGGAGCTCCTACGAGCAGTACTTC. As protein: CASSHGPGLRSSYEQYF.

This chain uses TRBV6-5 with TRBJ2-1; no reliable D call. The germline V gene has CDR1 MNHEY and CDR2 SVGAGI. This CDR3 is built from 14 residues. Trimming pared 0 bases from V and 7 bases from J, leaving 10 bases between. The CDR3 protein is CASSYSILRNEQFF. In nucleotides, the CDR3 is TGTGCCAGCAGTTACTCGATTTTGCGGAATGAGCAGTTCTTC.